The next 18 T cell receptor beta chains were all read from a single sample in a study of cytomegalovirus exposure and HLA in healthy donors. Researchers ran the PCR with 60 Vbeta and 13 Jbeta primers. Clones were read by immunoSEQ multiplex PCR, and TCRdb kept only the in-frame ones, dropping some. The sample carries 150,000 to 200,000 clones, around 75% recorded once. Sequencing was carried out using PBMCs. These receptors were collected from a human donor in good health.

The chain couples TRBV12-5 to TRBJ2-1, with D possibly being TRBD2 (7 bases). Germline CDR1 and CDR2: LGHNT and FRNRAP. This CDR3 has 15 amino acids. With 1 base removed from V and 9 bases from J, the gap between germline ends came to 16 bases. This CDR3 is CASGLDGGAWGEQFF. CDR3 DNA sequence: TGTGCTAGTGGTTTGGATGGGGGGGCGTGGGGTGAGCAGTTCTTC.

The sample holds one count of this clone. The chain is built from TRBV11-2 and TRBJ1-4; D not certain. Trimming stripped 8 bases from V and 4 bases from J, with 11 bases between. Germline CDR1 and CDR2: SGHAT and FQNNGV. There are 13 residues in the CDR3. The CDR3 nucleotides read TGTGCCAGCGGAACAGCTCATAATGAAAAACTGTTTTTT. Translating gives CASGTAHNEKLFF.

CDR3 sequence reads: CASLKNRDTYEQYF. The CDR3 DNA sequence: TGTGCCAGTCTTAAAAACAGGGATACCTACGAGCAGTACTTC. V and J are TRBV6-5 and TRBJ2-7; TRBD1 might be the D (6 bases). Germline loops: CDR1 MNHEY, CDR2 SVGAGI. Trimming cost V 9 bases and J 2 bases, with 17 bases left between them. The CDR3 has 14 residues.

The chain uses TRBV27 and TRBJ2-7; TRBD2 matches 7 bases. Per germline, CDR1 MNHEY and CDR2 SMNVEV (reference sequence). The CDR3 loop spans 16 amino acids. Germline trimming cut 1 base from V and 3 bases from J; bases unmatched to any gene: 9. The CDR3 here is CASSLLSGGFLYEQYF. The CDR3 DNA follows: TGTGCCAGCAGTTTATTGTCCGGGGGGTTCCTCTACGAGCAGTACTTC.

The chain has TRBV9 and TRBJ1-3; a weak D match, TRBD1 (5 bases). Germline CDR1 reads SGDLS; CDR2 reads YYNGEE. The CDR3 consists of 16 residues. V lost 0 bases and J 0 bases, leaving 10 bases between the germline ends. The CDR3, as DNA: TGTGCCAGCAGCGTAGGGGGCGGCTACTCTGGAAACACCATATATTTT. Residues: CASSVGGGYSGNTIYF.

The V call is TRBV9, the J call TRBJ1-2; 8 bases are shared with TRBD1. The CDR3 is 13 residues long. Trimming cost V 4 bases and J 7 bases; bases outside gene matches: 6. Per the germline V gene, CDR1 is SGDLS and CDR2 is YYNGEE. The CDR3 DNA is TGTGCCAGCAGCACGCAGGGGGCGCTTGGCTACACCTTC. Amino acid sequence: CASSTQGALGYTF.

The rearrangement links TRBV2 to TRBJ2-2; D is possibly TRBD2 (6 bases). V was shortened by 6 bases and J by 5 bases, with 10 bases between the two germline ends. Germline V gives CDR1 SNHLY, CDR2 FYNNEI. The CDR3 spans 13 residues. The CDR3 protein is CASRQRATGELFF. CDR3 coding DNA: TGTGCCAGCAGGCAGCGGGCGACCGGGGAGCTGTTTTTT.

The chain has TRBV7-9 and TRBJ2-7; no reliable D call. Germline V gene lookup returns CDR1 SEHNR and CDR2 FQNEAQ (reference sequence). The CDR3 runs 12 residues. V gave up 1 base and J gave up 5 bases, with 6 bases separating them. This CDR3 reads CASSLDMDEQYF. Written as DNA, the CDR3 is TGTGCCAGCAGCTTAGACATGGACGAGCAGTACTTC.

The chain carries TRBV6-6 and TRBJ2-7, with TRBD2 matching 11 bases. CDR1 and CDR2 (germline): MNHNY, SVGAGI (reference sequence). V trimming: 6 bases; J trimming: 3 bases; junction bases outside the gene matches: 4. CDR3 length: 14 residues. The CDR3 sequence is CASRTSGDHYEQYF. Written as DNA, the CDR3 is TGTGCCAGCAGGACTAGCGGGGACCACTACGAGCAGTACTTC.

The chain recombines TRBV7-9 with TRBJ1-4; 11 bases agree with TRBD1. Germline lookup yields CDR1 SEHNR and CDR2 FQNEAQ (reference sequence). CDR3 length: 18 amino acids. J was trimmed by 5 bases and V by 1 base; bases with no gene match: 9. CDR3 sequence (DNA): TGTGCCAGCAGCTTAGACCGGGACAGGGGGGAAGCGAATGAAAAACTGTTTTTT. Protein: CASSLDRDRGEANEKLFF. Full variable domain (outside the CDR3, taken from reference TRBV7-9 and TRBJ1-4): DTGVSQNPRHKITKRGQNVTFRCDPISEHNRLYWYRQTLGQGPEFLTYFQNEAQLEKSRLLSDRFSAERPKGSFSTLEIQRTEQGDSAMYLCASSLDRDRGEANEKLFFGSGTQLSVL.

This clone has just one count. V gene TRBV5-1 combines with J gene TRBJ2-1, with D unclear. V dropped 4 bases and J dropped 2 bases, with 16 bases sitting between them. In germline, CDR1 is SGHRS, CDR2 YFSETQ. The CDR3 has 16 residues. The CDR3 here is CASSASGTTTYNEQFF. CDR3 in DNA: TGCGCCAGCAGCGCCTCCGGAACTACAACCTACAATGAGCAGTTCTTC.

A note on this clone: The sample contains more than one DNA sequence encoding this CDR3. The chain uses TRBV9 and TRBJ2-3; 7 bases align to TRBD2. With 0 bases clipped from V and 1 base from J, the junction kept 2 bases outside the gene matches. Germline values: CDR1 SGDLS, CDR2 YYNGEE. The CDR3 runs to 15 residues. The CDR3 region is CASSVGGGGTDTQYF. The CDR3 DNA is TGTGCCAGCAGCGTAGGGGGGGGAGGCACAGATACGCAGTATTTT.

The chain is built from TRBV23-1 and TRBJ1-2; 7 positions match TRBD1. TRBV23-1 is known as an ORF, though its function is uncertain. V lost 0 bases, J lost 0 bases, and 7 bases stayed unmatched. The CDR3 runs to 17 residues. CDR3 DNA sequence: TGCGCCAGCAGTCAATCCTCCGCAGGGGGGACTAACTATGGCTACACCTTC. Translated: CASSQSSAGGTNYGYTF.

This chain joins TRBV10-3 and TRBJ1-5; maybe TRBD1 (5 bases). This CDR3 comprises 14 residues. Germline V CDR1 and CDR2: ENHRY, SYGVKD. Trimming stripped 3 bases from V and 3 bases from J, with 9 bases between. Here the CDR3 DNA reads TGTGCCATCAGTGAAAGACAGACCAATCAGCCCCAGCATTTT. Translated, it gives CAISERQTNQPQHF.

The V call is TRBV4-3, the J call TRBJ1-3, with 10 positions matching TRBD1. There are 19 residues in the CDR3. CDR1 and CDR2 from the germline V gene are LGHNA and YSLEER. Unmatched junction bases numbered 9, after V lost 0 bases and J lost 1 base. The CDR3 sequence is CASSQDPGQGFSSGNTIYF. The CDR3 bases are TGCGCCAGCAGCCAAGATCCGGGACAGGGGTTTAGTTCTGGAAACACCATATATTTT.

J is TRBJ2-7 and V is TRBV18; perhaps TRBD1 as D (6 bases). This CDR3 region has 14 residues. Trimming stripped 3 bases from V and 6 bases from J, with 15 bases between. Germline V gives CDR1 KGHSH, CDR2 LQKENI. CDR3 sequence reads: CASSPVQGSAEQYF. CDR3 DNA sequence: TGTGCCAGCTCACCGGTACAGGGTTCTGCCGAGCAGTACTTC.

Of note for this clone: Because it lacks the conserved phenylalanine or tryptophan at the end, this CDR3 is likely a read error. It is unclear where the CDR3 begins or ends on the DNA, so no DNA is shown, and the CDR3 is as TCRdb lists it. The rearrangement uses TRBV23-1 and TRBJ2-7; TRBD2, as called in the table, went unchecked against the DNA. TRBV23-1 is reported as an ORF; its role is uncertain. The CDR3 is 9 amino acids long, termini counted. The CDR3 sequence is CASSQLSLL.

This clone was picked up a small number of times. The rearrangement uses TRBV6-1 and TRBJ1-4; 7 nucleotides align to TRBD1. CDR1 and CDR2 (germline): MNHNS, SASEGT. With V trimmed by 3 bases and J by 8 bases, 3 bases remained unmatched. The CDR3 consists of 13 residues. CDR3 sequence: CASSDRGNEKLFF. As DNA, the CDR3 is TGTGCCAGCAGTGACAGGGGGAACGAAAAACTGTTTTTT.